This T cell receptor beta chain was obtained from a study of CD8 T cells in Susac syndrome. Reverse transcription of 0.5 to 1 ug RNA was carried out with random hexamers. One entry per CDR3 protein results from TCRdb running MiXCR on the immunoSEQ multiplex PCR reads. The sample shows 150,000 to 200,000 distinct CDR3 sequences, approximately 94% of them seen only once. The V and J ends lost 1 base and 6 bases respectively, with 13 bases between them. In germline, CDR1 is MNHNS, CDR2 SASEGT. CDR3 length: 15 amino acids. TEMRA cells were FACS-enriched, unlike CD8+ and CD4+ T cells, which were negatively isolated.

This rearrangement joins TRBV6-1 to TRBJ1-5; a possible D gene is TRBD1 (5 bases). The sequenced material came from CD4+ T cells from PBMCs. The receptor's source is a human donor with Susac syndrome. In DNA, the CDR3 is TGTGCCAGCAGTGAAGGTTGGCAGGGTCGTCAGCCCCAGCATTTT. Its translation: CASSEGWQGRQPQHF.